Below are 22 T cell receptor beta chains sequenced from a single sample in a study of cytomegalovirus exposure and HLA in healthy donors (dated by TCRdb to between 2016 and 2019). Library generation was performed with the immunoSEQ multiplex PCR assay. A mixture of 60 forward primers for TCR Vbeta segments and 13 reverse primers for TCR Jbeta segments was used in the multiplex PCR. Sourced from immuneACCESS, this table was stored by TCRdb with only in-frame sequences that have V and J called. A share of the clones is absent; for the studies checked, an unresolved V gene accounts for under half, and the remainder has no known explanation. The sample table records 150,000 to 200,000 clones; around 90% of these occur just once. About 0.93% of the sample is in the top ten clones. The sequenced material came from PBMCs. These receptor sequences come from a woman in her twenties or thirties in good health and CMV-seronegative.

DNA for the CDR3: TGTGCCAGCAGCTTAGCAGGGGGGACTAGCGGCTTCTACAATGAGCAGTTCTTC. Translation: CASSLAGGTSGFYNEQFF. The chain links TRBV7-8 to TRBJ2-1; 11 nucleotides match TRBD2. The V and J ends lost 0 bases and 3 bases, in that order; junction bases with no gene match: 7. This CDR3 has 18 residues. Germline V gene lookup returns CDR1 SGHVS and CDR2 FQNEAQ.

The V call is TRBV10-3, the J call TRBJ1-5; D call uncertain. The ends were cut back, 2 bases at V and 1 base at J, with 6 bases in the middle. Germline assignment: CDR1 ENHRY and CDR2 SYGVKD. The CDR3 runs to 14 residues. This chain's CDR3 is CAISEEASNQPQHF. The CDR3 DNA is TGTGCCATCAGTGAGGAGGCGAGCAATCAGCCCCAGCATTTT.

This chain joins TRBV7-2 and TRBJ2-3, with D hard to call. The CDR3 spans 15 residues. CDR1 is SGHTA, CDR2 FQGNSA, per germline. V was trimmed by 0 bases and J by 2 bases, leaving 9 bases between them. The CDR3 bases are TGTGCCAGCAGCTTAGCGGTCAGTGTCACAGATACGCAGTATTTT. The encoded protein is CASSLAVSVTDTQYF.

The chain recombines TRBV7-2 with TRBJ2-3; TRBD2 matches at 7 bases. This CDR3 comprises 16 residues. Germline V gene lookup returns CDR1 SGHTA and CDR2 FQGNSA. Trimming removed 2 bases from V and 4 bases from J; junction bases left unmatched: 9. In DNA, the CDR3 is TGTGCCAGCAGCTTATGGGGTGCGGGAGACGCAGATACGCAGTATTTT. Amino acids: CASSLWGAGDADTQYF.

The chain employs TRBV5-8 and TRBJ2-3; TRBD1 might be the D (6 bases). The germline CDR1 and CDR2 sequences are SGHTS and YDEGEE. The V end lost 6 bases, the J end lost 2 bases, and 19 bases lay between the germline ends. The CDR3 is 16 residues long. The CDR3 coding sequence is TGTGCCAGCAACTCCCGGACAGCTTCGACCACAGATACGCAGTATTTT. This encodes CASNSRTASTTDTQYF.

This clone was detected once. The rearrangement uses TRBV6-5 and TRBJ1-1; 9 nucleotides align to TRBD1. The CDR3 is 15 residues long. The J segment lost 3 bases and the V segment lost 6 bases, leaving 8 bases of the junction unmatched. From germline, CDR1 is MNHEY and CDR2 SVGAGI. CDR3 residues: CASRAGQGLDTEAFF. The CDR3 DNA sequence: TGTGCCAGCAGAGCCGGACAGGGGTTGGACACTGAAGCTTTCTTT.

This rearrangement joins TRBV14 to TRBJ2-3, with 8 bases aligning to TRBD2. Germline CDR1 reads SGHDN; CDR2 reads FVKESK. The ends lost 3 bases at V and 2 bases at J; junction bases unmatched: 7. The CDR3 extends over 16 amino acids. Here the CDR3 reads CASSQERGPPTDTQYF. CDR3 coding DNA: TGTGCCAGCAGCCAGGAGCGGGGGCCACCCACAGATACGCAGTATTTT.

The rearrangement joins TRBV10-2 to TRBJ2-1; TRBD1 matches 10 bases. The V segment lost 1 base and the J segment 4 bases; nucleotides outside the gene matches: 1. This CDR3 has 15 residues. Germline CDR1 reads WSHSY; CDR2 reads SAAADI. This CDR3 is CASSEWDRGYNEQFF. The CDR3 coding sequence is TGCGCCAGCAGTGAGTGGGACAGGGGTTACAATGAGCAGTTCTTC.

The chain links TRBV12-5 to TRBJ1-1; D remains unclear. This CDR3 spans 11 amino acids. Germline V gives CDR1 LGHNT, CDR2 FRNRAP. The V and J ends lost 5 bases and 6 bases respectively, with 7 bases between them. In DNA, the CDR3 is TGTGCTAGTGGTCTCCTATCTGAAGCTTTCTTT. Translated: CASGLLSEAFF.

The V and J genes are TRBV7-9 and TRBJ2-7; maybe TRBD1 (6 bases). V was cut by 11 bases and J by 4 bases, with 21 bases left in between. The CDR3 is made up of 14 amino acids. The germline V gene encodes CDR1 SEHNR and CDR2 FQNEAQ (reference sequence). The DNA of the CDR3 is TGTGCCGCTGCAGGGGAAGCCAGACCTTACGAGCAGTACTTC. Translated, it gives CAAAGEARPYEQYF.

This clone was counted only a few times. The chain is built from TRBV7-3 and TRBJ2-6; D is undetermined. CDR3 length: 16 amino acids. In germline, CDR1 is SGHTA, CDR2 FQGTGA. The V and J ends lost 2 bases and 0 bases respectively, with 8 bases between them. CDR3 coding DNA: TGTGCCAGCAGCTTACCAGGCGACTCTGGGGCCAACGTCCTGACTTTC. Translated: CASSLPGDSGANVLTF.

The chain recombines TRBV7-2 with TRBJ1-1, with 7 bases aligning to TRBD1. CDR1 SGHTA and CDR2 FQGNSA come from the germline V gene. This CDR3 is 13 amino acids long. J was trimmed by 1 base and V by 10 bases; bases with no gene match: 6. The CDR3 coding sequence is TGTGCCACTCTAGACAGGGCGAACACTGAAGCTTTCTTT. It codes for CATLDRANTEAFF.

This clone showed up just once. The chain employs TRBV7-3 and TRBJ2-6; a possible D gene is TRBD2 (5 bases). The length of the CDR3 is 15 residues. Trimming pared 4 bases from V and 2 bases from J, leaving 9 bases between. Germline CDR1 reads SGHTA; CDR2 reads FQGTGA. The CDR3 sequence is CASSSTRAGANVLTF. Written as DNA, the CDR3 is TGTGCCAGCAGCTCAACTAGAGCTGGGGCCAACGTCCTGACTTTC.

As to this clone: A junction end diverges from the germline sequence, so it may reflect a read error. The V call is TRBV7-9, the J call TRBJ2-7; maybe TRBD1 (6 bases). The CDR3 has 17 amino acids. Germline CDR1 is SEHNR and CDR2 is FQNEAQ (reference sequence). CDR3 sequence reads: CASSLSSGQLSSCEQYF. The CDR3 DNA reads as TGTGCCAGCAGCTTAAGCTCCGGACAGCTAAGCTCCTGCGAGCAGTACTTC.

In this sample, this clone turned up once. This chain uses TRBV27 with TRBJ2-6, with a weak D call TRBD2 (6 bases). This CDR3 is 15 amino acids long. V was pared by 2 bases and J by 1 base, with 6 bases between. Looked up from germline, CDR1 is MNHEY and CDR2 is SMNVEV (reference sequence). The CDR3 DNA reads TGTGCCAGCAGTTTAGGGGGGTCTGGGGCCAACGTCCTGACTTTC. Residues: CASSLGGSGANVLTF.

This clone appeared a single time. The chain joins TRBV6-4 to TRBJ2-5; 8 bases are shared with TRBD1. The J call is doubtful: the DNA matches TRBJ2-7 better. Germline lookup yields CDR1 MRHNA and CDR2 SNTAGT. The CDR3 has 15 residues. The CDR3 is CASSLGQGPFYEQYF. CDR3 sequence (DNA): TGTGCCAGCAGTCTCGGACAGGGACCATTCTACGAGCAGTACTTC.

In regard to this clone: The same CDR3 can be traced to other DNA sequences in this sample. The chain recombines TRBV6-1 with TRBJ1-5; maybe TRBD1 (6 bases). The CDR3 length is 15 residues. Per germline, CDR1 MNHNS and CDR2 SASEGT. V shed 6 bases and J shed 5 bases, with 17 bases lying between them. The CDR3: CASREPNRVYQPQHF. The CDR3 region has the DNA TGTGCCAGCAGGGAGCCTAACAGGGTTTATCAGCCCCAGCATTTT.

V usage is TRBV7-2 and J usage is TRBJ1-6; 9 bases are a match to TRBD1. J was trimmed by 8 bases and V by 0 bases; bases with no gene match: 11. CDR3 length: 18 residues. Germline CDR1 and CDR2: SGHTA and FQGNSA. CDR3 region: CASSLAGQGSLRHSPLHF. Here the CDR3 DNA reads TGTGCCAGCAGCTTAGCGGGACAGGGTTCCCTCCGTCATTCACCCCTCCACTTT.

The rearrangement links TRBV21-1 to TRBJ2-1; the table gives TRBD2 as D, unverified against the DNA. TRBV21-1 is a documented pseudogene. CDR3 length equals 15 residues. CDR3 sequence: CASSEGGSPYNEQFF. DNA of the CDR3: TGTGCCAGCAGCGAGGGGGGGTCCCCCTACAATGAGCAGTTCTTC.

The chain employs TRBV7-2 and TRBJ1-1, with 10 bases identical to TRBD1. The CDR3 is made up of 16 amino acids. V trimming: 2 bases; J trimming: 1 base; junction bases outside the gene matches: 4. Germline-derived CDR1 and CDR2 are SGHTA and FQGNSA. CDR3 nucleotide sequence: TGTGCCAGCAGCTTATTGACAGGGGGCCAGAACACTGAAGCTTTCTTT. This codes for CASSLLTGGQNTEAFF.

The sample holds a few counts of this clone. The chain uses TRBV4-3 and TRBJ2-6, with 8 bases aligning to TRBD1. The ends lost 0 bases at V and 1 base at J; junction bases unmatched: 8. Germline CDR1 is LGHNA and CDR2 is YSLEER. The CDR3 contains 19 residues. This chain's CDR3 is CASSQEGSRGLSGANVLTF. In nucleotides, the CDR3 is TGCGCCAGCAGCCAAGAAGGAAGCAGGGGGCTGTCTGGGGCCAACGTCCTGACTTTC.

V usage is TRBV7-2 and J usage is TRBJ2-4; possibly TRBD2 for D (7 bases). CDR1 SGHTA and CDR2 FQGNSA come from the germline V gene. The CDR3 has 16 residues. V was shortened by 5 bases and J by 0 bases, with 14 bases between the two germline ends. Written as DNA, the CDR3 is TGTGCCAGCAGCCGTGGGGGGGGCCTAGCCAAAAACATTCAGTACTTC. Amino acids: CASSRGGGLAKNIQYF.